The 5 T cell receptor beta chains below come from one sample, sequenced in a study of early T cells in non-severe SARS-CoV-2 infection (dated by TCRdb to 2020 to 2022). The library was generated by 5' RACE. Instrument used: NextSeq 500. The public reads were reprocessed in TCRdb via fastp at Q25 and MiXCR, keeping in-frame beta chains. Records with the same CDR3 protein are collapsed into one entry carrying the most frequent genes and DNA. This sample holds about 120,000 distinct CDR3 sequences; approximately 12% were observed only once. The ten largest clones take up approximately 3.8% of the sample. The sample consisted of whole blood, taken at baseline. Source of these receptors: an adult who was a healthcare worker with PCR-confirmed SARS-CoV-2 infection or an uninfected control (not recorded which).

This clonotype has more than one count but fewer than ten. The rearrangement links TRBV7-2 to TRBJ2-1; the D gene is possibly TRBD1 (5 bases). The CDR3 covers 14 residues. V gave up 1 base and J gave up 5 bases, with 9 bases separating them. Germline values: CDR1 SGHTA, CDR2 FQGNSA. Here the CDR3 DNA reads TGTGCCAGCAGCTTAGGGGGCTTCAACAATGAGCAGTTCTTC. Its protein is CASSLGGFNNEQFF.

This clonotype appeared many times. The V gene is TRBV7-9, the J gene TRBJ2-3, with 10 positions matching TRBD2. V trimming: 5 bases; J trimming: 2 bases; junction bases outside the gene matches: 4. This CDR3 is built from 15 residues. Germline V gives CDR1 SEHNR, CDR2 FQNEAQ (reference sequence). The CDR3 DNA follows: TGTGCCAGCAGCCCTAGCGGGGGACCCACAGATACGCAGTATTTT. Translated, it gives CASSPSGGPTDTQYF.

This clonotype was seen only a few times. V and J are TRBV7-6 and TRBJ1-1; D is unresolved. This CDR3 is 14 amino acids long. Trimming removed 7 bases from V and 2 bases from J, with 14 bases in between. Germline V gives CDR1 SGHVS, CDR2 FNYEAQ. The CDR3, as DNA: TGTGCCAGCACCTATATAACAGCTAACACTGAAGCTTTCTTT. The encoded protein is CASTYITANTEAFF.

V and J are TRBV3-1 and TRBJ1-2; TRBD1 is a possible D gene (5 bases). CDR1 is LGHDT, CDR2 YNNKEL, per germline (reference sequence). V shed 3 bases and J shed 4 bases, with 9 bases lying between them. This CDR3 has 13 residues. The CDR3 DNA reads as TGTGCCAGCAGCCAGGGACTATTCTATGGCTACACCTTC. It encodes CASSQGLFYGYTF.

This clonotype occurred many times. CDR3 DNA: TGTGCCAGTAGTATAGGCGCTAGCGGGGGGAATGAGCAGTTCTTC. Translated, it gives CASSIGASGGNEQFF. V usage is TRBV19 and J usage is TRBJ2-1; 11 bases fit TRBD2. The length of the CDR3 is 15 residues. V shed 1 base, J shed 7 bases, and the junction held 3 bases outside the gene matches. Germline V gene data show CDR1 as LNHDA and CDR2 as SQIVND (reference sequence).